The 20 T cell receptor beta chains reported below all come from one sample, sequenced in a study of shared clonotypes between healthy human individuals. The protocol was immunoSEQ multiplex PCR, while the TCRdb copy is restricted to in-frame clones and leaves out a portion. The profile shows around 750,000 clones, 74% of them singletons. The sample consisted of memory CD4+ T cells sorted from blood. Subset meaning: CD45RA-negative fraction. These receptors were collected from a woman aged 25 to 39 in good health.

The rearrangement links TRBV5-1 to TRBJ2-7; no clear D gene. The CDR3 is 14 residues long. Trimming took off 4 bases at V and 0 bases at J, with 11 bases between the two ends. Germline values: CDR1 SGHRS, CDR2 YFSETQ. The DNA of the CDR3 is TGCGCCAGCAGCCCTTCGTCGACCTCCTACGAGCAGTACTTC. Encoded protein: CASSPSSTSYEQYF. Full variable domain (rest looked up from reference TRBV5-1 and TRBJ2-7): KAGVTQTPRYLIKTRGQQVTLSCSPISGHRSVSWYQQTPGQGLQFLFEYFSETQRNKGNFPGRFSGRQFSNSRSEMNVSTLELGDSALYLCASSPSSTSYEQYFGPGTRLTVT.

The genes are TRBV7-2 and TRBJ2-2, with a possible D match to TRBD2 (6 bases). Looked up from germline, CDR1 is SGHTA and CDR2 is FQGNSA. V lost 5 bases, J lost 4 bases, and 17 bases lay in between. This CDR3 has 16 residues. This chain's CDR3 is CASSPFTGLTTGELFF. The CDR3 DNA is TGTGCCAGCAGCCCCTTCACGGGACTGACCACCGGGGAGCTGTTTTTT.

The rearrangement uses TRBV7-2 and TRBJ1-4; D not certain. The germline V gene has CDR1 SGHTA and CDR2 FQGNSA. The CDR3 runs to 15 residues. The V end was cut by 5 bases, the J end by 6 bases, with 16 bases between. CDR3 nucleotides: TGTGCCAGCAGCACAGTATTCAGTGAGGATGAAAAACTGTTTTTT. This translates into CASSTVFSEDEKLFF. Looking up the rest from reference TRBV7-2 and TRBJ1-4 gives the full variable domain: GAGVSQSPSNKVTEKGKDVELRCDPISGHTALYWYRQSLGQGLEFLIYFQGNSAPDKSGLPSDRFSAERTGGSVSTLTIQRTQQEDSAVYLCASSTVFSEDEKLFFGSGTQLSVL.

This clone has just a few counts. The rearrangement joins TRBV28 to TRBJ1-1; D perhaps matches TRBD1 (5 bases). The V end lost 8 bases, the J end lost 0 bases, and 16 bases lay between the germline ends. Germline CDR1 and CDR2: MDHEN and SYDVKM. The CDR3 has 15 residues. CDR3 region: CASALPQGLNTEAFF. The CDR3, as DNA: TGTGCCAGCGCCCTGCCGCAGGGACTGAACACTGAAGCTTTCTTT. The full variable domain, with the rest looked up from reference TRBV28 and TRBJ1-1, is DVKVTQSSRYLVKRTGEKVFLECVQDMDHENMFWYRQDPGLGLRLIYFSYDVKMKEKGDIPEGYSVSREKKERFSLILESASTNQTSMYLCASALPQGLNTEAFFGQGTRLTVV.

The rearrangement uses TRBV6-5 and TRBJ2-1, with 9 positions matching TRBD1. J was trimmed by 6 bases and V by 5 bases; bases with no gene match: 8. The CDR3 is 15 amino acids. CDR1 is MNHEY and CDR2 is SVGAGI in the germline V gene. The CDR3 coding sequence is TGTGCCAGCAGTCGCGGATCGGACAGGGGCAATGAGCAGTTCTTC. Translating it yields CASSRGSDRGNEQFF.

V gene TRBV28 combines with J gene TRBJ2-2; the match to TRBD1 covers 7 bases. This CDR3 has 14 residues. Germline loops: CDR1 MDHEN, CDR2 SYDVKM. V trimming: 10 bases; J trimming: 0 bases; junction bases outside the gene matches: 5. This CDR3 reads CAIQGTANTGELFF. CDR3 nucleotide sequence: TGTGCCATACAGGGGACAGCGAACACCGGGGAGCTGTTTTTT.

The chain joins TRBV18 to TRBJ2-7, with D perhaps being TRBD1 or TRBD2 (5 bases each). V gave up 6 bases and J gave up 2 bases, with 17 bases separating them. The CDR3 consists of 15 residues. CDR1 is KGHSH and CDR2 is LQKENI in the germline V gene. DNA for the CDR3: TGTGCCAGCTCCACCCGGGACGGAGGAGCCTACGAGCAGTACTTC. Encoded protein: CASSTRDGGAYEQYF.

There are a few counts of this clone. V is TRBV28 and J is TRBJ2-4, with D possibly TRBD2 on 6 matching bases. V lost 3 bases and J 3 bases, leaving 21 bases between the germline ends. Looked up from germline, CDR1 is MDHEN and CDR2 is SYDVKM. The CDR3 is 18 residues long. CDR3 nucleotides: TGTGCCAGCAGTTTCAGCCGAACGGGAGAATGGGGCAAAAACATTCAGTACTTC. Translation: CASSFSRTGEWGKNIQYF.

The chain uses TRBV4-1 and TRBJ2-4; D perhaps matches TRBD2 (6 bases). The CDR3 contains 16 residues. The V and J ends lost 1 base and 5 bases respectively, with 15 bases between them. Germline V gene sequence: CDR1 MGHRA, CDR2 YSYEKL. CDR3 DNA: TGCGCCAGCAGCCAAGTCGGACTTAGGAGGGAAAACATTCAGTACTTC. As protein: CASSQVGLRRENIQYF.

This clone was recorded once. Given a much more abundant clone one base away, this may be a read error. The chain combines TRBV5-5 with TRBJ2-2; TRBD2 might be the D (6 bases). Trimming left V 1 base short and J 3 bases short, with 16 bases between. The CDR3 has 17 amino acids. Germline V gene lookup returns CDR1 SGHKS and CDR2 YYEKEE (reference sequence). The CDR3 reads CASSLRPGLSHTGELFF. In DNA, the CDR3 is TGTGCCAGCAGCTTGCGACCGGGACTCTCGCACACCGGGGAGCTGTTTTTT.

The chain combines TRBV19 with TRBJ2-2, with 11 bases matching TRBD1. Germline values: CDR1 LNHDA, CDR2 SQIVND (reference sequence). CDR3 length: 16 amino acids. Trimming at V came to 1 base and at J to 7 bases, leaving 5 bases not matched to a gene. The CDR3 coding sequence is TGTGCCAGTAGTATAGCGGACAGGGGGCGCGGCGGGGAGCTGTTTTTT. This translates into CASSIADRGRGGELFF.

The chain employs TRBV6-5 and TRBJ1-1; possible D gene TRBD1, 5 bases. Germline loops: CDR1 MNHEY, CDR2 SVGAGI. Trimming removed 2 bases from V and 6 bases from J, with 16 bases in between. The length of the CDR3 is 15 residues. The CDR3 loop is CASSYAGRGIAEAFF. The CDR3, as DNA: TGTGCCAGCAGTTACGCAGGGCGGGGAATCGCTGAAGCTTTCTTT.

The chain recombines TRBV18 with TRBJ2-3, with D possibly TRBD1 on 6 matching bases. Between the trimmed V and J ends, which lost 1 base and 2 bases, there was a span of 10 bases. The CDR3 is 15 amino acids. Per the germline V gene, CDR1 is KGHSH and CDR2 is LQKENI. CDR3: CASSPQGVNTDTQYF. CDR3 DNA sequence: TGTGCCAGCTCACCACAGGGGGTCAACACAGATACGCAGTATTTT.

The gene calls are TRBV29-1 and TRBJ2-3; D perhaps matches TRBD1 (6 bases). The germline V gene has CDR1 SQVTM and CDR2 ANQGSEA. The CDR3 length is 15 residues. Between the trimmed V and J ends, which lost 4 bases and 0 bases, there was a span of 14 bases. DNA for the CDR3: TGCAGCGTTGGGAATTTGGGGGCTAGCACAGATACGCAGTATTTT. Its protein product is CSVGNLGASTDTQYF.

The chain employs TRBV21-1 and TRBJ1-1. TRBV21-1 corresponds to a pseudogene. CDR3 length equals 16 residues. The DNA for the CDR3 is TGTGCCAGCAGCAAAGTAAGGGGTTGGGAGGGCACTGAAGCTTTCTTT. It specifies CASSKVRGWEGTEAFF.

The rearrangement uses TRBV16 and TRBJ1-5; 10 bases align to TRBD1. V was clipped by 6 bases and J by 4 bases; unmatched bases: 9. This CDR3 has 16 residues. Germline V gene data show CDR1 as KGHSY and CDR2 as FQNENV. CDR3 sequence (DNA): TGTGCCAGCAGTGACCCCCGGACAGGGGGAAATCAGCCCCAGCATTTT. It yields the protein CASSDPRTGGNQPQHF.

The chain joins TRBV6-1 to TRBJ2-7; a possible D gene is TRBD1 (6 bases). Germline values: CDR1 MNHNS, CDR2 SASEGT. This CDR3 spans 15 amino acids. V gave up 6 bases and J gave up 1 base, with 16 bases separating them. DNA for the CDR3: TGTGCCAGCAGAACCGGGACACAAGGATCCTACGAGCAGTACTTC. It yields the protein CASRTGTQGSYEQYF.

The V call is TRBV6-5, the J call TRBJ1-1; D remains ambiguous. CDR3 size: 12 residues. Germline V gene data show CDR1 as MNHEY and CDR2 as SVGAGI. Between the trimmed V and J ends, which lost 6 bases and 5 bases, there was a span of 10 bases. The CDR3 nucleotides are TGTGCCAGCAGCTCGCAGGAAACTGAAGCTTTCTTT. Its protein product is CASSSQETEAFF.

V and J are TRBV6-1 and TRBJ1-5; TRBD1 aligns across 11 bases. The CDR3 length is 15 residues. Per the germline V gene, CDR1 is MNHNS and CDR2 is SASEGT. V was clipped by 4 bases and J by 2 bases; unmatched bases: 1. The DNA for the CDR3 is TGTGCCAGCAGTGTGGGACAGGGGGGCAATCAGCCCCAGCATTTT. Its translation: CASSVGQGGNQPQHF.

This chain joins TRBV7-9 and TRBJ2-7, with a possible D match to TRBD1 (6 bases). This CDR3 has 14 residues. CDR1 SEHNR and CDR2 FQNEAQ come from the germline V gene (reference sequence). V was pared by 3 bases and J by 3 bases, with 12 bases between. The CDR3 DNA reads as TGTGCCAGCAGCTTGGAGACAGGCGACTACGAGCAGTACTTC. It specifies CASSLETGDYEQYF.